A selection of T cell receptor beta chains follows, all from one sample in a study of CD8+ T cells in alopecia areata. The method was immunoSEQ multiplex PCR; TCRdb's version includes in-frame clones alone and lacks a portion of them. Of about 180,000 clones listed, about 60% are singletons. The specimen comprised CD4+ T cells sorted from blood, sampled at week 0. Source of these receptors: a human donor with alopecia areata. Each CDR3 is given with its conserved first and last residue. A D gene is named only where the DNA matches it firmly.

D	V	J	DNA	CDR3
TRBD2	TRBV12-5	TRBJ2-1	TGTGCTAGTGGGACTAGCGGAAATGAGCAGTTCTTC	CASGTSGNEQFF
NA	TRBV11-2	TRBJ2-7	TGTGCCAGCAGAGGTATCCGGGGCTCCTACGAGCAGTACTTC	CASRGIRGSYEQYF
NA	TRBV15	TRBJ1-2	TGTGCCACCAGCAGAGACAGCTATGGCTACACCTTC	CATSRDSYGYTF
TRBD1	TRBV29-1	TRBJ2-7	TGCAGCGTTCAGGGGGTACTCTCCTATGAGCAGTACTTC	CSVQGVLSYEQYF
NA	TRBV2	TRBJ1-1	TGTGCCAGCAGTCCATCCGGGGAGATTGAAGCTTTCTTT	CASSPSGEIEAFF
TRBD2	TRBV5-1	TRBJ2-3	TGCGCCAGCAGCATTAGCGGGGGGGCCATGGGTACGCAGTATTTT	CASSISGGAMGTQYF
NA	TRBV2	TRBJ2-5	TGTGCCAGCAGATCCGGAGAGACCCAGTACTTC	CASRSGETQYF
NA	TRBV30	TRBJ1-2	TGTGCCTGGAGTAGACAGTTCTATGGCTACACCTTC	CAWSRQFYGYTF
NA	TRBV19	TRBJ2-7	TGTGCCAGTAGTAGCGCCTACGAGCAGTACTTC	CASSSAYEQYF
TRBD2	TRBV25-1	TRBJ2-5	TGTGCCAGCAGTGCACTCGCTAGCGGGGGGGAGACCCAGTACTTC	CASSALASGGETQYF